A single sample is the source of the 18 T cell receptor beta chains below, sequenced in a study of blood T cell repertoires in COVID-19. Generated by immunoSEQ multiplex PCR, the TCRdb table keeps only in-frame clones and is missing some. This sample has 250,000 to 300,000 clones; over 75% occur once, and the top ten carry 1% to 1.3%. The sample consisted of PBMCs or T cells enriched from blood (not recorded which). The receptors were sampled from a woman aged 25 to 39 who had recovered from COVID-19.

The V and J genes are TRBV5-5 and TRBJ2-3, with D maybe TRBD2 (6 bases). Germline lookup yields CDR1 SGHKS and CDR2 YYEKEE (reference sequence). V shed 4 bases and J shed 1 base, with 7 bases lying between them. There are 13 residues in the CDR3. The CDR3 region is CASSPGGTDTQYF. Here the CDR3 DNA reads TGTGCCAGCAGCCCGGGAGGCACAGATACGCAGTATTTT.

J is TRBJ2-5 and V is TRBV10-3, with 10 nucleotides matching TRBD1. The CDR3 is made up of 15 amino acids. Germline trimming cut 10 bases from V and 1 base from J; bases unmatched to any gene: 9. Germline V lookup: CDR1 ENHRY, CDR2 SYGVKD. CDR3 in amino acids: CATGGDRGAQETQYF. The CDR3 nucleotides are TGTGCCACCGGGGGGGACAGGGGAGCCCAAGAGACCCAGTACTTC.

The chain has TRBV9 and TRBJ1-1, with 7 bases lining up with TRBD1. V shed 3 bases and J 1 base; nucleotides not matched to a gene: 9. The length of the CDR3 is 16 residues. The germline CDR1 and CDR2 sequences are SGDLS and YYNGEE. Written as DNA, the CDR3 is TGTGCCAGCAGCGCCTCCTCCGGGACAGCGAACACTGAAGCTTTCTTT. Protein product: CASSASSGTANTEAFF.

This chain connects TRBV19 to TRBJ2-1; TRBD2 agrees at 12 bases. This CDR3 is 16 amino acids long. Looked up from germline, CDR1 is LNHDA and CDR2 is SQIVND (reference sequence). The junction had 9 bases not matched to a gene; V was cut back by 5 bases and J by 7 bases. The CDR3 bases are TGTGCCAGTAGTCTTTGGACTAGCGGGGTGGGAAATGAGCAGTTCTTC. It translates to CASSLWTSGVGNEQFF. The variable domain in full, with the rest retrieved from reference TRBV19 and TRBJ2-1, is DGGITQSPKYLFRKEGQNVTLSCEQNLNHDAMYWYRQDPGQGLRLIYYSQIVNDFQKGDIAEGYSVSREKKESFPLTVTSAQKNPTAFYLCASSLWTSGVGNEQFFGPGTRLTVL.

The V gene is TRBV7-9, the J gene TRBJ2-3; TRBD2 matches 14 bases. The germline V gene has CDR1 SEHNR and CDR2 FQNEAQ (reference sequence). CDR3 length: 17 amino acids. Trimming took 0 bases from V and 4 from J; bases not matched to a gene: 3. Here the CDR3 DNA reads TGTGCCAGCAGCTTAGCCGGACTAGCGGGAGGCGCAGATACGCAGTATTTT. Amino acid sequence: CASSLAGLAGGADTQYF.

The chain combines TRBV7-2 with TRBJ2-1; TRBD1 aligns across 12 bases. V was pared by 5 bases and J by 7 bases, with 9 bases of the junction left unmatched. The CDR3 extends over 16 amino acids. The germline V gene has CDR1 SGHTA and CDR2 FQGNSA. CDR3 coding DNA: TGTGCCAGCAGCCACCCCCCGGGACAGGGGGCAAATGAGCAGTTCTTC. Translated, it gives CASSHPPGQGANEQFF.

The V and J genes are TRBV3-1 (or the pseudogene TRBV3-2) and TRBJ2-7; 16 nucleotides line up with TRBD2. Germline lookup yields CDR1 LGHDT and CDR2 YNNKEL (reference sequence). This CDR3 contains 20 residues. The ends lost 2 bases at V and 5 bases at J; junction bases unmatched: 15. The CDR3 sequence is CASSQFFRGTSGRAPNEQYF. The CDR3 DNA reads as TGTGCCAGCAGCCAATTCTTTCGTGGGACTAGCGGGAGGGCCCCAAACGAGCAGTACTTC.

The chain has TRBV29-1 and TRBJ1-2; no reliable D call. The V end was cut by 3 bases, the J end by 4 bases, with 18 bases between. The germline gives CDR1 SQVTM, CDR2 ANQGSEA. The CDR3 consists of 15 residues. The CDR3 nucleotides are TGCAGCGTTGACGGCAGGTCCCTCACCGGCTATGGCTACACCTTC. Protein: CSVDGRSLTGYGYTF.

The V and J genes are TRBV2 and TRBJ2-7; 11 bases map to TRBD2. V trimming: 9 bases; J trimming: 2 bases; junction bases outside the gene matches: 6. Germline values: CDR1 SNHLY, CDR2 FYNNEI. This CDR3 has 14 amino acids. The CDR3 DNA follows: TGTGCCAGAGAGGGGACTAGCGGCGCCTACGAGCAGTACTTC. This translates into CAREGTSGAYEQYF.

V is TRBV10-3 and J is TRBJ2-2; no definite D call. V gave up 0 bases and J gave up 6 bases, with 8 bases separating them. CDR1 and CDR2 from the germline V gene are ENHRY and SYGVKD. The CDR3 consists of 14 residues. The CDR3 DNA follows: TGTGCCATCAGTGAGTCAGACTCTCCCGGGGAGCTGTTTTTT. Protein sequence: CAISESDSPGELFF.

J is TRBJ1-2 and V is TRBV27; 10 nucleotides match TRBD1. V shed 5 bases and J 8 bases; nucleotides not matched to a gene: 14. The CDR3 length is 16 residues. Germline assignment: CDR1 MNHEY and CDR2 SMNVEV (reference sequence). The chain's CDR3 is CASSLTYGTGEEGYTF. The CDR3 DNA sequence: TGTGCCAGCAGTCTCACGTACGGGACAGGGGAAGAGGGCTACACCTTC.

J is TRBJ2-1 and V is TRBV7-3; maybe TRBD2 (6 bases). Germline V gives CDR1 SGHTA, CDR2 FQGTGA. V was pared by 4 bases and J by 10 bases, with 8 bases between. The CDR3 spans 11 residues. The CDR3, as DNA: TGTGCCAGCAGCTCAGCGGGCGAGCAGTTCTTC. Translated: CASSSAGEQFF.

The rearrangement links TRBV6-4 to TRBJ2-1; D gene uncertain. Between the trimmed V and J ends, which lost 6 bases and 9 bases, there was a span of 15 bases. This CDR3 contains 13 residues. From germline, CDR1 is MRHNA and CDR2 SNTAGT. In DNA form, the CDR3 reads TGTGCCAGCAGCAACTACGACTCGGGTGAGCAGTTCTTC. Translated, it gives CASSNYDSGEQFF.

The rearrangement uses TRBV28 and TRBJ1-3, with D possibly matching TRBD1 (5 bases). V was clipped by 4 bases and J by 1 base, with 14 bases between them. This CDR3 has 16 amino acids. Germline lookup yields CDR1 MDHEN and CDR2 SYDVKM. The CDR3 nucleotides read TGTGCCAGCAGTTCGCTCGGGACTTCTTCTGGAAACACCATATATTTT. Residues: CASSSLGTSSGNTIYF.

This clone was recorded only once. V gene TRBV11-2 combines with J gene TRBJ2-2, with 7 bases fitting TRBD2. This CDR3 spans 16 amino acids. The V gene end was trimmed by 0 bases and the J gene end by 3 bases; junction bases not matched to a gene: 4. Germline V CDR1 and CDR2: SGHAT, FQNNGV. CDR3: CASSLDPGGYTGELFF. In DNA form, the CDR3 reads TGTGCCAGCAGCTTAGATCCGGGAGGTTACACCGGGGAGCTGTTTTTT.

This clone was seen just once. The rearrangement uses TRBV7-8 and TRBJ2-1, with 8 bases aligning to TRBD2. The CDR3 length is 15 residues. The V gene's germline CDR1 is SGHVS and CDR2 FQNEAQ. Trimming removed 2 bases from V and 5 bases from J; junction bases left unmatched: 5. The CDR3 spells CASSLTGGGHNEQFF. In DNA form, the CDR3 reads TGTGCCAGCAGCTTAACCGGGGGGGGCCACAATGAGCAGTTCTTC.

Concerning this clone itself: The sample carries other DNA sequences with the same CDR3. The CDR3 sequence is CASSLGLAGGGEQFF. CDR3 nucleotides: TGTGCCAGCAGCTTAGGGCTAGCGGGAGGCGGTGAGCAGTTCTTC. The chain has TRBV7-6 and TRBJ2-1; 11 bases line up with TRBD2. This CDR3 has 15 amino acids. The V gene end was trimmed by 1 base and the J gene end by 9 bases; junction bases not matched to a gene: 5. The germline V gene has CDR1 SGHVS and CDR2 FNYEAQ.

In its sample, this clone was seen a few times. Here the CDR3 reads CASSGIPRQGYQETQYF. CDR3 DNA sequence: TGTGCCAGCAGTGGGATCCCGCGACAGGGGTACCAAGAGACCCAGTACTTC. The chain combines TRBV27 with TRBJ2-5; 8 bases fit TRBD1. The CDR3 has 17 residues. Trimming removed 5 bases from V and 0 bases from J; junction bases left unmatched: 11. The germline CDR1 and CDR2 sequences are MNHEY and SMNVEV (reference sequence).